This note documents a single T cell receptor beta chain sequence. Its target is unknown. The data belong to a study of beta chain features in type 1 diabetes. Study-wide results and limits: It was among patients, rather than healthy donors, that naive, central memory and Treg TCRB repertoires appeared more similar. Moderately but significantly shorter TCRB CDR3s were found in Type 1 diabetes patients in all four CD4+ subsets.

The CDR3 totals 12 residues. Trimming cost V 5 bases and J 10 bases, with 12 bases left between them. From germline, CDR1 is LNHDA and CDR2 SQIVND (reference sequence). Expressed TCRB transcripts got sequenced, as all isolated RNA was reverse transcribed. Repertoires were generated with immunoSEQ multiplex PCR, while TCRdb's copy carries only in-frame clones and drops some. The sample lists 100,000 to 150,000 clones; approximately 15% were seen once. Sorted CD4+ subsets: naive, central memory, regulatory, stem cell-like memory (CD45RO/CCR7/CD25/CD127/CD95/CD27 panel). This TCR came from a man younger than 30 with type 1 diabetes. This chain joins TRBV19 and TRBJ2-1; D remains unclear. What was sequenced was central memory CD4+ T cells from blood. The CDR3 loop is CASSVDRREQFF. The CDR3 DNA is TGTGCCAGTAGTGTTGACCGTAGGGAGCAGTTCTTC.